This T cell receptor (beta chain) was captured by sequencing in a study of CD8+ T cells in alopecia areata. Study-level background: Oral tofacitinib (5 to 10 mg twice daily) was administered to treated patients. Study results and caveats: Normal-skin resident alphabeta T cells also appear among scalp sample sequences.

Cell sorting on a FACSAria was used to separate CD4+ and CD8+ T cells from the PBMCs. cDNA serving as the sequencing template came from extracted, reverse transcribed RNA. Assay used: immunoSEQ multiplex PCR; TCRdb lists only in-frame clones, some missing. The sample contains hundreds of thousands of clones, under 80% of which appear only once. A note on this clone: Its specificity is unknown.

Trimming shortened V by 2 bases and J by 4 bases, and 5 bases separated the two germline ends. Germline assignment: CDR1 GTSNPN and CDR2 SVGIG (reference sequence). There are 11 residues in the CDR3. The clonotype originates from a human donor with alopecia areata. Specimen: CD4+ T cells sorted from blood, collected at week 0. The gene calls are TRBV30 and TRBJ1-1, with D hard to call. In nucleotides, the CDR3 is TGTGCCTGGAGTTTCTCCACTGAAGCTTTCTTT. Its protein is CAWSFSTEAFF.